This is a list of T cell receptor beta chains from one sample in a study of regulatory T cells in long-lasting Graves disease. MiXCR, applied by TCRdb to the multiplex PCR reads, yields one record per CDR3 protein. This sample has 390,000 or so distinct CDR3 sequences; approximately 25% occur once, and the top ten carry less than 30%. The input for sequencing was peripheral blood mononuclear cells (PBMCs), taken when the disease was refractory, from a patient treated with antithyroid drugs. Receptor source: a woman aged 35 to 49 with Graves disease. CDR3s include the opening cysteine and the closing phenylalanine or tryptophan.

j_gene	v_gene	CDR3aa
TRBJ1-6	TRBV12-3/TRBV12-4	CASSPPYLNSPLHF
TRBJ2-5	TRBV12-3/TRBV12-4	CASSLGRIQETQYF
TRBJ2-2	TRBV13	CASSPRTEANTGELFF
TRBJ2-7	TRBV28	CASSGPRGPYEQYF
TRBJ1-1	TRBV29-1	CSVERVGAFF
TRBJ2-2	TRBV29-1	CSAIDGLGELFF
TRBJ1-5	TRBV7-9	CASSWGQGRGNQPQHF
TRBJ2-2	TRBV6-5	CASSYVKGGELFF
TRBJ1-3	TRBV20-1	CSASAGPMRNTIYF
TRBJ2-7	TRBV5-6	CASAGGRGFREQYF
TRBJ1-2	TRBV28	CASTLSPLRGRVGYTF
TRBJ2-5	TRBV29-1	CSVEPTGGVHQETQYF
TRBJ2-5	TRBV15	CATSPRDGETQYF
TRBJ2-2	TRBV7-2	CASSLAFRGGIGELFF
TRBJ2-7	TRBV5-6	CASSLDSGGNDEQYF
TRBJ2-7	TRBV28	CASRGRSSYEQYF
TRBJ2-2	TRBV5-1	CASNDMAVPGELFF
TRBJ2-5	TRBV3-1	CASSYGQDGKETQYF
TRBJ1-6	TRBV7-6	CASSLAAGFSPLHF
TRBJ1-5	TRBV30	CACEQGEGQPQHF
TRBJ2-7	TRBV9	CASSQPLGQGDPYEQYF
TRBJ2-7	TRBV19	CANPVSEGPPYEQYF
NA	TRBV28	CASTRLAGARETQYF
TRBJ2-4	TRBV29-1	CSGNQGDIQYF
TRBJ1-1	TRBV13	CASSLGSGGHTEAFF
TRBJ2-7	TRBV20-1	CSARTDFEQYF
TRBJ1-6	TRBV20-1	CSATGQGVSPLHF
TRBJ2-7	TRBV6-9	CASSYGAGDSGSYEQYF
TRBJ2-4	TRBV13	CASSYDRYKNIQYF
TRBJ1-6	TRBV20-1	CSAFDRDGRNSPLHF
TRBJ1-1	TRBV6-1	CASSEPGMNTEAFF
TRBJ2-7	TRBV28	CASSLSGWEGTYEQYF
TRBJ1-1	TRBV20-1	CSATKATGYTEAFF
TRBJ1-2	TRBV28	CASSLWDRSYGYTF
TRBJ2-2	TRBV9	CASRTTGNYTGELFF
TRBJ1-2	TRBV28	CASMYRGLANYGYTF
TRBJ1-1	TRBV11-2	CASSQDQGGNTEAFF
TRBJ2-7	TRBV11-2	CASSSVTSLGNEQYF
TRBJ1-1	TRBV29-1	CSVESTPVAFF
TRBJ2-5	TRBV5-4	CASSLDLDHETQYF
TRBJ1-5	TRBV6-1	CASSEAARAGNQPQHF